Listed below are T cell receptor beta chains from one sample, sequenced in a study of metastatic and nonmetastatic thyroid tumors. TCRdb re-called clones from the PCR reads using MiXCR. Here the sample spans 20,000 to 25,000 clones, about a quarter being singletons. The material sequenced was tumor tissue. The receptors stem from a female donor with papillary thyroid cancer or a benign thyroid nodule (not recorded which). Some clones in this sample may be carry-over from other donors' samples. CDR3s include the opening cysteine and the closing phenylalanine or tryptophan. The D gene is left open where the match is weak. The size field is filled for only some rows; it gives once, few, many or a size class.

D gene	V gene	clone size	CDR3 length	J gene	CDR3 protein	CDR3 DNA
-	TRBV11-2	many	16	TRBJ1-5	CASSLDRTLRNQPQHF	TGTGCCAGCAGCTTAGACAGGACCCTACGAAATCAGCCCCAGCATTTT
TRBD1	TRBV27	medium-sized	15	TRBJ1-6	CASLPDRAINSPLHF	TGTGCCAGCCTTCCTGACAGGGCGATTAATTCACCCCTCCACTTT
TRBD1	TRBV24-1	medium-sized	14	TRBJ2-2	CATSDPTGAGELFF	TGTGCCACCAGTGATCCTACAGGGGCCGGGGAGCTGTTTTTT
-	TRBV6-1	-	16	TRBJ1-1	CASSKAMEASNTEAFF	TGTGCCAGCAGTAAGGCGATGGAGGCGTCAAACACTGAAGCTTTCTTT
TRBD2	TRBV5-1	medium-sized	13	TRBJ2-7	CASSSGTSYEQYF	TGCGCCAGCAGCTCAGGGACTAGCTACGAGCAGTACTTC
TRBD1	TRBV6-1	few	15	TRBJ2-2	CASSRNRGYTGYLFF	TGTGCCAGCAGTAGAAACAGGGGGTACACCGGGTATCTGTTTTTT
TRBD1	TRBV10-3	many	14	TRBJ1-5	CAISPTGGHQPQHF	TGTGCCATCAGTCCTACAGGGGGCCATCAGCCCCAGCATTTT
-	TRBV20-1	-	15	TRBJ2-2	CSARLGGPGTGELFF	TGCAGTGCTAGATTGGGGGGGCCGGGGACCGGGGAGCTGTTTTTT
TRBD1	TRBV19	few	14	TRBJ1-5	CASDRGGSNQPQHF	TGTGCAAGTGACAGGGGGGGCAGCAATCAGCCCCAGCACTTT
TRBD2	TRBV11-2	many	16	TRBJ2-2	CASSVGVAGVTGELFF	TGTGCCAGCAGCGTAGGTGTAGCGGGTGTCACCGGGGAGCTGTTTTTT
TRBD2	TRBV5-1	many	16	TRBJ2-5	CASSLGLAGVRETQYF	TGCGCCAGCAGCTTGGGGCTAGCGGGGGTCAGGGAGACCCAGTACTTC
TRBD1	TRBV6-1	medium-sized	16	TRBJ1-1	CASSKGQGWLNTEAFF	TGTGCCAGCAGTAAAGGACAGGGATGGTTGAACACTGAAGCTTTCTTT
-	TRBV11-1	-	16	TRBJ1-6	CASSLHGVRYNSPLHF	TGTGCCAGCAGCCTCCACGGAGTTCGCTATAATTCACCCCTCCACTTT
-	TRBV7-3	-	13	TRBJ1-2	CASSPDANYGYTF	TGTGCCAGCAGCCCCGACGCTAACTATGGCTACACCTTC
-	TRBV5-4	many	14	TRBJ2-3	CASSLDRDRPSQYF	TGTGCCAGCAGCTTGGACCGTGACCGCCCTTCGCAGTATTTT
TRBD2	TRBV2	-	16	TRBJ2-3	CASSRLAGGLTDTQYF	TGTGCCAGCAGTCGGCTAGCGGGAGGCTTGACAGATACGCAGTATTTT
-	TRBV6-7	few	15	TRBJ1-2	CASSLTYSEGYGYTF	TGTGCCAGCAGTTTGACCTATTCGGAGGGCTATGGCTACACCTTC
TRBD1	TRBV19	many	15	TRBJ2-2	CASSPQGSVTGELFF	TGTGCCAGTAGTCCACAGGGGTCGGTAACCGGGGAGCTGTTTTTT
-	TRBV15	many	15	TRBJ1-3	CATSRDKSSGNTIYF	TGTGCCACCAGCAGAGATAAGTCCTCTGGAAACACCATATATTTT
TRBD2	TRBV7-9	many	14	TRBJ2-7	CASSTGTSGVEQYF	TGTGCCAGCAGCACTGGGACTAGCGGGGTAGAGCAGTACTTC
-	TRBV19	many	13	TRBJ2-1	CASSARGINEQFF	TGTGCCAGTAGTGCCAGGGGAATTAATGAGCAGTTCTTC
-	TRBV30	-	12	TRBJ1-2	CAWSPRAGGYTF	TGTGCCTGGAGTCCCAGGGCCGGGGGCTACACCTTC
-	TRBV7-2	few	15	TRBJ2-7	CASSQSQGSVYEQYF	TGTGCCAGCAGCCAATCACAGGGTTCAGTCTACGAGCAGTACTTC
TRBD1	TRBV18	-	15	TRBJ2-7	CASSPPGQGTSEQYF	TGTGCCAGCTCACCTCCGGGACAGGGAACGTCCGAGCAGTACTTC
TRBD2	TRBV6-1	many	17	TRBJ2-5	CASSPSRLAGYQETQYF	TGTGCCAGCAGTCCCTCAAGACTAGCGGGGTACCAAGAGACCCAGTACTTC
TRBD2	TRBV4-1	-	17	TRBJ2-6	CASSHGGAGAGANVLTF	TGCGCCAGCAGCCATGGGGGTGCGGGGGCTGGGGCCAACGTCCTGACTTTC
TRBD1	TRBV5-4	-	14	TRBJ1-5	CASIRTGVGQPQHF	TGTGCGAGCATCCGGACAGGGGTTGGTCAGCCCCAGCATTTT
TRBD2	TRBV5-1	-	13	TRBJ2-5	CASSWASGETQYF	TGCGCCAGCAGTTGGGCTAGCGGGGAGACCCAGTACTTC
TRBD2	TRBV6-5	few	18	TRBJ2-5	CASSWISGAEEPPETQYF	TGTGCCAGCAGTTGGATTAGCGGGGCAGAAGAGCCACCAGAGACCCAGTACTTC
-	TRBV2	few	12	TRBJ1-2	CASSDTSGGYTF	TGTGCCAGCAGTGACACGTCAGGTGGCTACACCTTC
-	TRBV30	-	12	TRBJ2-7	CAWGGAAYEQYF	TGTGCCTGGGGGGGGGCGGCATACGAGCAGTACTTC
TRBD2	TRBV3-1	many	18	TRBJ2-4	CASSQVRPAGVAKNIQYF	TGTGCCAGCAGCCAAGTTCGCCCAGCGGGAGTAGCCAAAAACATTCAGTACTTC
TRBD2	TRBV6-1	-	17	TRBJ2-7	CATVNKRLAALTYEQYF	TGTGCCACCGTTAACAAAAGACTAGCGGCATTAACCTACGAGCAGTACTTC
TRBD1	TRBV13	many	15	TRBJ2-1	CASSLRDRDLNEQFF	TGTGCCAGCAGCCTAAGGGACAGGGACCTCAATGAGCAGTTCTTC
-	TRBV15	few	17	TRBJ2-3	CATSSPEQVVRTDTQYF	TGTGCCACCAGCAGCCCCGAGCAGGTGGTGAGGACAGATACGCAGTATTTT
TRBD2	TRBV10-3	few	16	TRBJ2-7	CAISDAAGGRGGEKYF	TGTGCCATCAGTGACGCGGCGGGGGGACGTGGGGGCGAGAAGTACTTT
TRBD1	TRBV24-1	-	17	TRBJ2-1	CATEGTGGVGSYNEQFF	TGTGCCACCGAAGGGACAGGGGGTGTTGGCTCCTACAATGAGCAGTTCTTC
TRBD2	TRBV9	-	15	TRBJ2-5	CVSSHRASPGGTQYF	TGTGTCAGCAGCCACCGGGCTAGTCCGGGGGGGACCCAGTACTTC
-	TRBV7-3	medium-sized	15	TRBJ2-7	CASSLSPGASYEQYF	TGTGCCAGCAGCTTAAGTCCGGGGGCATCCTACGAGCAGTACTTC
TRBD2	TRBV6-4	many	14	TRBJ2-1	CASSVGTSGNEQFF	TGTGCCAGCAGTGTAGGGACTAGCGGCAATGAGCAGTTCTTC
-	TRBV20-1	-	16	TRBJ1-2	CSARDRGLWGFSCYTF	TGCAGTGCTAGAGATCGGGGGCTCTGGGGATTCTCGTGCTACACCTTC
-	TRBV27	many	14	TRBJ2-4	CASSSMGGRDIQYF	TGTGCCAGCAGTTCGATGGGGGGCAGGGACATTCAGTACTTC
-	TRBV6-1	few	11	TRBJ1-1	CASSWGPEAFF	TGTGCCAGCAGCTGGGGGCCTGAAGCTTTCTTT
TRBD2	TRBV5-1	-	17	TRBJ2-5	CASSWQIASGGEETQYF	TGCGCCAGCAGCTGGCAAATCGCTAGCGGGGGAGAGGAGACCCAGTACTTC
-	TRBV6-1	medium-sized	15	TRBJ2-6	CASSPTISGANVLTF	TGTGCCAGCAGTCCTACGATCTCTGGGGCCAACGTCCTGACTTTC
-	TRBV7-8	few	12	TRBJ2-1	CASSSGDREQFF	TGTGCCAGCAGCTCAGGGGACCGTGAGCAGTTCTTC
TRBD1	TRBV20-1	many	12	TRBJ2-7	CSARTGSYEQYF	TGCAGTGCTAGGACAGGGTCGTACGAGCAGTACTTC
-	TRBV7-3	-	16	TRBJ2-3	CASSLMGGGGTDIQYF	TGTGCCAGCAGCTTAATGGGGGGCGGAGGCACAGATATTCAGTATTTT
-	TRBV12-3/TRBV12-4	medium-sized	14	TRBJ2-2	CATIQATNTGELFF	TGTGCCACTATACAGGCGACTAACACCGGGGAGCTGTTTTTT
TRBD2	TRBV19	many	18	TRBJ2-1	CASNPTSGGAHVYNEQFF	TGTGCCAGTAATCCGACTAGCGGGGGGGCTCATGTTTACAATGAGCAGTTCTTC
-	TRBV6-1	many	16	TRBJ2-6	CASSPPRGGRANVLTF	TGTGCCAGCAGTCCCCCCAGGGGGGGCAGGGCCAACGTCCTGACTTTC
-	TRBV3-1	many	18	TRBJ2-3	CASSQLGRGVGAGDTQYF	TGTGCCAGCAGCCAACTGGGTAGGGGGGTAGGAGCGGGAGATACGCAGTATTTT
TRBD2	TRBV4-2	many	16	TRBJ2-5	CASSQESGLAQETQYF	TGTGCCAGCAGCCAAGAATCGGGACTAGCTCAAGAGACCCAGTACTTC
TRBD1	TRBV20-1	medium-sized	14	TRBJ1-2	CSARELQGIGGYTF	TGCAGTGCTAGAGAATTACAGGGGATTGGCGGCTACACCTTC
TRBD1	TRBV2	-	14	TRBJ2-5	CASRDREPWETHYF	TGTGCTAGCAGGGACAGGGAGCCCTGGGAGACCCATTACTTC
-	TRBV18	many	12	TRBJ2-5	CASSPKTETQYF	TGTGCCAGCTCACCAAAAACGGAGACCCAGTACTTC